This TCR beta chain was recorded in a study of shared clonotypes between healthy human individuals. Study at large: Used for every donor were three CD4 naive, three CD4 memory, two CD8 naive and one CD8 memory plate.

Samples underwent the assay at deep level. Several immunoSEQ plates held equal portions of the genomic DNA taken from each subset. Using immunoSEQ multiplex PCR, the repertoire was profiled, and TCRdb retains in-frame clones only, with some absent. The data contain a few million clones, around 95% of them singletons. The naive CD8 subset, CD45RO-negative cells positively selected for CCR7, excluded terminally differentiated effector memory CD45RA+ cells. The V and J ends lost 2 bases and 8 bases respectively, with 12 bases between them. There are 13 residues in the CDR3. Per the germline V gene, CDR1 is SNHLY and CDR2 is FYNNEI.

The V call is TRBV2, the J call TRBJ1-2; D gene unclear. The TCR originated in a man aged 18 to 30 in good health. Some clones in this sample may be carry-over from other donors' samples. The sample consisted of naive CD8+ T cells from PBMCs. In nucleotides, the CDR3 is TGTGCCAGCAGTGAATATTTTAGGTACGGCTACACCTTC. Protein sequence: CASSEYFRYGYTF.